This entry describes one TCR beta chain. Its specificity is unknown. These data originate in a study of tissue T cells after allogeneic stem cell transplantation. General study results and limits: Shared clones across patients were few; motif clustering revealed tissue-specific shared signatures.

CDR3 length: 16 amino acids. V shed 2 bases and J 2 bases; nucleotides not matched to a gene: 2. The germline V gene encodes CDR1 LGHNA and CDR2 YSLEER. The repertoire was sequenced with immunoSEQ multiplex PCR; TCRdb's copy has only in-frame clones and lacks some. The sample carries approximately 2,200 clones, around 74% recorded once. Median post-mortem interval was over nine hours for GI, liver, skin and lymphoid tissues. The chain combines TRBV4-3 with TRBJ2-3; 12 bases line up with TRBD2. The sequence was collected from a male patient between 35 and 69 years old with steroid-refractory graft-versus-host disease after an allogeneic stem cell transplant. Some T cells may be graft donor cells. Sequencing used ileal tissue, obtained at autopsy. DNA for the CDR3: TGCGCCAGCAGCCAAAGACTAGCGGGGGTCACAGATACGCAGTATTTT. This codes for CASSQRLAGVTDTQYF.